This T cell receptor beta chain originates from a study of T cells in pancreatic ductal adenocarcinoma. No neoadjuvant therapy was given to the selected pancreatic ductal adenocarcinoma patients before their surgery. Sequencing used immunoSEQ multiplex PCR; TCRdb keeps in-frame clones, though not all of them. The sample contains about 97,000 clones, about 95% of which appear only once. V trimming: 2 bases; J trimming: 2 bases; junction bases outside the gene matches: 2. Germline CDR1 is SGHRS and CDR2 is YFSETQ. The CDR3 covers 14 residues. Study results and limitations: Tumor samples had fewer productive templates and approximately 8.2-fold fewer unique clonotypes than blood.

In the case of this clone: Its antigen is unknown.

The chain couples TRBV5-1 to TRBJ1-1; 8 nucleotides match TRBD1. The source material was PBMCs. The TCR comes from a human donor with pancreatic ductal adenocarcinoma. The CDR3 nucleotides read TGCGCCAGCAGCTTCCAGGGGGCTAACACTGAAGCTTTCTTT. Translated, it gives CASSFQGANTEAFF.